This T cell receptor beta chain was sequenced in a study of blood T cell repertoires in COVID-19. At the level of the study: Material from acute and convalescent COVID-19 was sourced from the United States, Italy and Spain. In each case, the material was cDNA or gDNA derived from T cells, B-cell-depleted T cells, or PBMCs.

In the original processing: For nucleated cells, counts were estimated from reference gene primer amplification. Only in-frame clones appear in the TCRdb table, and some are missing; sequencing was by immunoSEQ multiplex PCR. V and J calls and clone size are those listed in that table; D and trimming were worked out from the DNA. The table has 150,000 to 200,000 clones, approximately 92% seen once. In Seattle, patients joined the study during active infection and were tracked longitudinally. Trimming cost V 7 bases and J 0 bases; bases outside gene matches: 7. Germline assignment: CDR1 LNHDA and CDR2 SQIVND (reference sequence). The CDR3 has 15 residues.

The sequenced sample consisted of peripheral blood. The chain carries TRBV19 and TRBJ2-7, with TRBD2 matching 9 bases. The clonotype comes from a man younger than 40 with COVID-19, enrolled during active disease. CDR3 region: CASTRAGGTSYEQYF. In nucleotides, the CDR3 is TGTGCCAGTACCAGAGCGGGAGGAACCTCCTACGAGCAGTACTTC.